Shown below are 17 T cell receptor beta chains from a single sample sequenced in a study of control samples from healthy donors and cancer patients. The repertoire was sequenced with immunoSEQ multiplex PCR; TCRdb's copy has only in-frame clones and lacks some. This table has some 94,000 clones, approximately 90% appearing once. The specimen was blood. These receptors were collected from a woman aged 45-65 years in good health.

The chain combines TRBV7-2 with TRBJ1-4; D uncertain. This CDR3 is 15 amino acids long. Germline values: CDR1 SGHTA, CDR2 FQGNSA. The V end was cut by 2 bases, the J end by 0 bases, with 7 bases between. The CDR3 reads CASSLSGTTNEKLFF. The CDR3 DNA reads TGTGCCAGCAGCTTATCGGGGACAACTAATGAAAAACTGTTTTTT.

The chain couples TRBV19 to TRBJ2-5; D is unresolved. Germline-derived CDR1 and CDR2 are LNHDA and SQIVND (reference sequence). V was clipped by 4 bases and J by 5 bases, with 5 bases between them. This CDR3 is built from 11 residues. CDR3 nucleotides: TGTGCCAGTAGTAATTGGGAGACCCAGTACTTC. Translated: CASSNWETQYF.

This chain uses TRBV4-1 with TRBJ1-2, with D uncertain. V shed 0 bases and J shed 2 bases, with 4 bases lying between them. This CDR3 region has 13 residues. The germline CDR1 and CDR2 sequences are MGHRA and YSYEKL. The CDR3 loop reads CASSQEFNYGYTF. For the CDR3, the DNA is TGCGCCAGCAGCCAAGAATTCAACTATGGCTACACCTTC.

The chain links TRBV9 to TRBJ2-3; the D call may be TRBD1 or TRBD2 (6 bases each). The CDR3 contains 16 residues. Trimming removed 2 bases from V and 0 bases from J, with 13 bases in between. From germline, CDR1 is SGDLS and CDR2 YYNGEE. CDR3 in DNA: TGTGCCAGCAGCGTCGAGGGGGGCTCCAGCACAGATACGCAGTATTTT. Its protein product is CASSVEGGSSTDTQYF. Using reference TRBV9 and TRBJ2-3 for the parts outside the CDR3, the full variable domain is DSGVTQTPKHLITATGQRVTLRCSPRSGDLSVYWYQQSLDQGLQFLIQYYNGEERAKGNILERFSAQQFPDLHSELNLSSLELGDSALYFCASSVEGGSSTDTQYFGPGTRLTVL.

This sequence joins TRBV29-1 and TRBJ1-2; tentatively, D is TRBD1 (5 bases). CDR3 length: 14 residues. Trimming cost V 2 bases and J 3 bases, with 13 bases left between them. The germline gives CDR1 SQVTM, CDR2 ANQGSEA. The CDR3 sequence is CSVESTGADYGYTF. In DNA, the CDR3 is TGCAGCGTTGAAAGTACCGGGGCCGACTATGGCTACACCTTC.

This clone was detected once. This rearrangement joins TRBV7-2 to TRBJ1-1, with D uncertain. The V and J ends lost 2 bases and 0 bases respectively, with 4 bases between them. Germline V lookup: CDR1 SGHTA, CDR2 FQGNSA. The CDR3 has 13 amino acids. The CDR3 loop reads CASSLSVNTEAFF. The CDR3 DNA is TGTGCCAGCAGCTTAAGTGTGAACACTGAAGCTTTCTTT.

The chain employs TRBV5-4 and TRBJ1-4; no clear D gene. V was pared by 2 bases and J by 8 bases, with 13 bases between. Germline loops: CDR1 SGHNT, CDR2 YYREEE (reference sequence). This CDR3 has 14 residues. Here the CDR3 reads CASSLEANGEKLFF. The DNA of the CDR3 is TGTGCCAGCAGCTTAGAGGCAAACGGGGAAAAACTGTTTTTT.

The chain uses TRBV18 and TRBJ2-7; 11 bases are shared with TRBD1. The length of the CDR3 is 15 residues. Losses at the gene ends were 5 bases for V and 5 bases for J; bases not matched to a gene: 8. CDR1 and CDR2 from the germline V gene are KGHSH and LQKENI. CDR3 DNA: TGTGCCAGCTCATCCCAGGACAGGGGGCTTGACGAGCAGTACTTC. This sequence encodes CASSSQDRGLDEQYF.

The table lists this clone with a count of one. V and J are TRBV27 and TRBJ1-1, with TRBD1 matching 10 bases. After removal of 5 bases from V and 2 bases from J, the junction contained 5 bases not matched to a gene. This CDR3 has 15 amino acids. Per the germline V gene, CDR1 is MNHEY and CDR2 is SMNVEV (reference sequence). In DNA form, the CDR3 reads TGTGCCAGCAGTCCAAGGGACAGGGGTAACACTGAAGCTTTCTTT. Translation: CASSPRDRGNTEAFF.

The chain recombines TRBV6-5 with TRBJ1-3; 8 bases line up with TRBD1. This CDR3 comprises 15 residues. With V trimmed by 0 bases and J by 8 bases, 6 bases remained unmatched. Germline V gives CDR1 MNHEY, CDR2 SVGAGI. This chain's CDR3 is CASSYSTDRGHTIYF. The CDR3 coding sequence is TGTGCCAGCAGTTACTCGACCGACAGGGGACACACCATATATTTT.

The chain joins TRBV2 to TRBJ1-1, with no clear D. The CDR3 loop spans 14 amino acids. Germline V gives CDR1 SNHLY, CDR2 FYNNEI. The V end lost 1 base, the J end lost 3 bases, and 9 bases lay between the germline ends. CDR3 nucleotides: TGTGCCAGCAGTGAAGATCTAGGGTACACTGAAGCTTTCTTT. It codes for CASSEDLGYTEAFF.

This chain connects TRBV7-9 to TRBJ2-3; either TRBD1 or TRBD2 may supply D (5 bases each). The CDR3 contains 15 residues. V gave up 6 bases and J gave up 0 bases, with 13 bases separating them. In germline, CDR1 is SEHNR, CDR2 FQNEAQ (reference sequence). The CDR3 loop reads CASRGTGASTDTQYF. The CDR3 coding sequence is TGTGCCAGCAGGGGAACCGGGGCTAGCACAGATACGCAGTATTTT.

This chain uses TRBV3-1 (or the pseudogene TRBV3-2) with TRBJ2-7; 8 bases are shared with TRBD1. Germline loops: CDR1 LGHDT, CDR2 YNNKEL (reference sequence). The CDR3 has 15 residues. With V trimmed by 3 bases and J by 2 bases, 6 bases remained unmatched. CDR3 amino acids: CASSQDTTGAYEQYF. Written as DNA, the CDR3 is TGTGCCAGCAGCCAGGATACGACAGGGGCCTACGAGCAGTACTTC.

V is TRBV12-3 or TRBV12-4 and J is TRBJ1-2; D remains ambiguous. V lost 2 bases, J lost 8 bases, and 9 bases lay in between. The CDR3 has 12 residues. The CDR3 is CASSLIGRGYTF. In DNA, the CDR3 is TGTGCCAGCAGTTTAATAGGGCGAGGCTACACCTTC.

The chain carries TRBV3-1 (or the pseudogene TRBV3-2) and TRBJ1-2, with 8 bases aligning to TRBD1. The CDR3 loop spans 14 amino acids. In germline, CDR1 is LGHDT, CDR2 YNNKEL (reference sequence). V was clipped by 3 bases and J by 7 bases; unmatched bases: 7. The CDR3 sequence: CASSQTGARIGYTF. The CDR3 nucleotides are TGTGCCAGCAGCCAGACAGGGGCCCGAATTGGCTACACCTTC.

This clone showed up just once. V usage is TRBV29-1 and J usage is TRBJ1-1; 10 positions match TRBD1. The J segment lost 3 bases and the V segment lost 8 bases, leaving 6 bases of the junction unmatched. The CDR3 has 13 residues. Germline CDR1 and CDR2: SQVTM and ANQGSEA. The CDR3 here is CSSTGGGDTEAFF. CDR3 nucleotides: TGCAGCTCGACAGGGGGCGGGGACACTGAAGCTTTCTTT.

The chain employs TRBV18 and TRBJ2-6; 9 bases fit TRBD1. This CDR3 contains 18 residues. Germline V gene lookup returns CDR1 KGHSH and CDR2 LQKENI. The V and J ends lost 6 bases and 1 base, in that order; junction bases with no gene match: 10. The CDR3 region is CASSEQTGGRSGANVLTF. The CDR3 DNA is TGTGCCAGCTCGGAGCAGACAGGGGGTAGATCTGGGGCCAACGTCCTGACTTTC.